This T cell receptor (beta chain) was sequenced in a study of T-cell reconstitution after alpha-beta-depleted transplantation in children. Germline V gene data show CDR1 as LNHNV and CDR2 as YYDKDF (reference sequence). The V segment lost 1 base and the J segment 6 bases; nucleotides outside the gene matches: 3. The CDR3 has 14 amino acids. As concerns this clonotype: Its antigen is currently unknown.

Findings and caveats of the study: Fresh T-cell production supplied most of the T-cell counts and diversity seen one year after transplant. Expanded graft clones numbering several hundred reportedly gave rise to alpha-beta T cells about two months after transplant.

Preparing the TCRbeta library involved the use of unique molecular identifiers. TCRdb recomputed calls from the PCR reads with MiXCR, one row per CDR3 protein. The table has about 980,000 distinct CDR3 sequences, around 30% seen once; the top ten hold around 30%. This sample comprised PBMCs, mostly from graft donor cells, obtained 360 days after TCRalphabeta/CD19-depleted stem cell transplant. The chain recombines TRBV15 with TRBJ2-7, with 10 bases lining up with TRBD1. The sequence was collected from a boy less than two years old who had a stem cell transplant for SCID, so the T cells may come from the graft donor. CDR3 amino acids: CATSRARDRGEQYF. The CDR3 coding sequence is TGTGCCACCAGCAGAGCCCGGGACAGGGGCGAGCAGTACTTC.